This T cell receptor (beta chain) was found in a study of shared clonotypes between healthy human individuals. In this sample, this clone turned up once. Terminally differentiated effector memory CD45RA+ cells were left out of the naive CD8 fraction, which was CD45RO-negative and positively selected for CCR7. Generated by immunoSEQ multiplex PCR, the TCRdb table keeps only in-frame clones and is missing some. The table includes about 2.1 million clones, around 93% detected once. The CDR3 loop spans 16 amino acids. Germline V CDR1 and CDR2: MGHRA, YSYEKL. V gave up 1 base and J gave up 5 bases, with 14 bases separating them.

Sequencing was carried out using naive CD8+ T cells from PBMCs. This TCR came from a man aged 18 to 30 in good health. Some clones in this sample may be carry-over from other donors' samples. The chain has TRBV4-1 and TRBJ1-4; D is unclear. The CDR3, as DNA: TGCGCCAGCAGCCAAGTGGGAAGTAGCCTAAATGAAAAACTGTTTTTT. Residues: CASSQVGSSLNEKLFF.